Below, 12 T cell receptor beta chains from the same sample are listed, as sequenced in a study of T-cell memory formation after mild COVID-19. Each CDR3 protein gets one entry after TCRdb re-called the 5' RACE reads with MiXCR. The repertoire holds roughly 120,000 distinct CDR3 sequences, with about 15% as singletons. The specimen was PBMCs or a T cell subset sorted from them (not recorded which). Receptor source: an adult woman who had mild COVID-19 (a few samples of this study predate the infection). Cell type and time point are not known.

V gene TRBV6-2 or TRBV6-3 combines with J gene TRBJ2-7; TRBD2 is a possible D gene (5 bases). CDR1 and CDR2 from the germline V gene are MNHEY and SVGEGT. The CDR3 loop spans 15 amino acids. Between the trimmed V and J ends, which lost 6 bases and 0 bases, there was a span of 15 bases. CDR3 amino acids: CASREGRRSSYEQYF. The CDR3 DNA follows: TGTGCCAGCAGAGAGGGCAGGCGAAGCTCCTACGAGCAGTACTTC.

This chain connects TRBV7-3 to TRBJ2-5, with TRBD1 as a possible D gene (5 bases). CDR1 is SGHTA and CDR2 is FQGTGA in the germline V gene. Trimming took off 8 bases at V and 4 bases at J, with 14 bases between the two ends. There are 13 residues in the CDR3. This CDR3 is CASSRQGRETQYF. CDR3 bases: TGTGCCAGCTCCCGCCAGGGTAGAGAGACCCAGTACTTC.

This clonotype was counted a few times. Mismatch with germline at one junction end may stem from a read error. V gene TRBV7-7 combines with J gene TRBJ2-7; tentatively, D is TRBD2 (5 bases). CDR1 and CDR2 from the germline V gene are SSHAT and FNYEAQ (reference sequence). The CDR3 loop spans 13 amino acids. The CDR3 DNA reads TGTGCTAGCAGCTTAGGACTCTCTCGGGAGCAGTACTTC. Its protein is CASSLGLSREQYF.

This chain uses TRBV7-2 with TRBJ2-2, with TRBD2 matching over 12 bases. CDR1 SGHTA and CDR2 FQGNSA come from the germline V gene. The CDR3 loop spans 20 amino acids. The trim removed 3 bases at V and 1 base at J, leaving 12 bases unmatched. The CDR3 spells CASSFRPLAGGLMNTGELFF. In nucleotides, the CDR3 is TGTGCCAGCAGCTTTAGACCCCTAGCGGGGGGGCTGATGAACACCGGGGAGCTGTTTTTT. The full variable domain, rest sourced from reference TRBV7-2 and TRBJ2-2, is GAGVSQSPSNKVTEKGKDVELRCDPISGHTALYWYRQSLGQGLEFLIYFQGNSAPDKSGLPSDRFSAERTGGSVSTLTIQRTQQEDSAVYLCASSFRPLAGGLMNTGELFFGEGSRLTVL.

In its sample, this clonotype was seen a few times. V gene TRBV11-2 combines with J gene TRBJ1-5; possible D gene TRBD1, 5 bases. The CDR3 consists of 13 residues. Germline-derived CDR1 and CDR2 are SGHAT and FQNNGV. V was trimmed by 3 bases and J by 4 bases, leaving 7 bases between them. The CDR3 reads CASSFGGNQPQHF. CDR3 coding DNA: TGTGCCAGCAGCTTCGGGGGTAATCAGCCCCAGCATTTT.

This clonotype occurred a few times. The CDR3 reads CATMGGGYNEQFF. CDR3 nucleotides: TGTGCCACCATGGGGGGGGGCTACAATGAGCAGTTCTTC. The chain employs TRBV24-1 and TRBJ2-1; 7 bases agree with TRBD2. Germline lookup yields CDR1 KGHDR and CDR2 SFDVKD. This CDR3 spans 13 amino acids. V lost 8 bases and J lost 3; bases outside the gene matches: 3.

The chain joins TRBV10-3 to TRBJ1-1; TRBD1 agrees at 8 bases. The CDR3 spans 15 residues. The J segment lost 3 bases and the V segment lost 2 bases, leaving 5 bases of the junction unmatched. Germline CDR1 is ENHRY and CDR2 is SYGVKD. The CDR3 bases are TGTGCCATCAGTGAGGACAGGGGAACGGACACTGAAGCTTTCTTT. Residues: CAISEDRGTDTEAFF.

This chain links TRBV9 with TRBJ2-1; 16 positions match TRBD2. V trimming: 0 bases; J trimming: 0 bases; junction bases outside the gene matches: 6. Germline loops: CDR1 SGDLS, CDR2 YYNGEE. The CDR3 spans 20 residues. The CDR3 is CASSVEGTSGGVSSYNEQFF. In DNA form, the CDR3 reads TGTGCCAGCAGCGTAGAAGGGACTAGCGGGGGGGTCAGCTCCTACAATGAGCAGTTCTTC. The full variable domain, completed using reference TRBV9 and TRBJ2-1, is DSGVTQTPKHLITATGQRVTLRCSPRSGDLSVYWYQQSLDQGLQFLIQYYNGEERAKGNILERFSAQQFPDLHSELNLSSLELGDSALYFCASSVEGTSGGVSSYNEQFFGPGTRLTVL.

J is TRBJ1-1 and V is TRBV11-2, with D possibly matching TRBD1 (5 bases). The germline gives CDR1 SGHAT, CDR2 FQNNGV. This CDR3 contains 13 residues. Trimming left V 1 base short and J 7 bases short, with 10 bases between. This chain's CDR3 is CASSLVWGSEAFF. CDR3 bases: TGTGCCAGCAGCTTAGTCTGGGGGAGTGAAGCTTTCTTT.

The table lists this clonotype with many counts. The CDR3 here is CAWSLGRGVNSYEQYF. The CDR3 DNA follows: TGTGCCTGGAGTCTAGGAAGGGGGGTAAACTCCTACGAGCAGTACTTC. The V call is TRBV30, the J call TRBJ2-7; either TRBD1 or TRBD2 may supply D (6 bases each). The CDR3 runs 16 residues. Trimming removed 2 bases at V and 0 bases at J, with 17 bases between. Per the germline V gene, CDR1 is GTSNPN and CDR2 is SVGIG (reference sequence).

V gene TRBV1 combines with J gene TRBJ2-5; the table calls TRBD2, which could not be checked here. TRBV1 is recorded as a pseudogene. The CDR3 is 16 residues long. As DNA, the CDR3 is TGCACCAGCAGACAGATGGGAGGGGCCTGGCGTGAGACCCAGTACTTC. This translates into CTSRQMGGAWRETQYF.

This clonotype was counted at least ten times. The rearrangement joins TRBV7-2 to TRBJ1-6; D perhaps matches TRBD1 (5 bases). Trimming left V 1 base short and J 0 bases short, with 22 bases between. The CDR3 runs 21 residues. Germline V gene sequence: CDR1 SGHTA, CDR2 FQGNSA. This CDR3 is CASSLVQGRLISSSYNSPLHF. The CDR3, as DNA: TGTGCCAGCAGCTTAGTTCAGGGACGGCTGATTTCGAGCTCCTATAATTCACCCCTCCACTTT. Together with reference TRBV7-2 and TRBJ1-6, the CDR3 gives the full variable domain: GAGVSQSPSNKVTEKGKDVELRCDPISGHTALYWYRQSLGQGLEFLIYFQGNSAPDKSGLPSDRFSAERTGGSVSTLTIQRTQQEDSAVYLCASSLVQGRLISSSYNSPLHFGNGTRLTVT.